The present TCR beta chain was sequenced within a study of cytomegalovirus exposure and HLA in healthy donors. Study-level information: There were 75 million to 95 million unique TCRs (from HLA-typed donors) in an early data release.

The PCR made use of 60 Vbeta and 13 Jbeta primers. Produced via immunoSEQ multiplex PCR; TCRdb's table is partial and in-frame only. The sample records fewer than 250,000 clones, more than 75% being singletons. V shed 7 bases, J shed 7 bases, and the junction held 7 bases outside the gene matches. Germline-derived CDR1 and CDR2 are SQVTM and ANQGSEA. This CDR3 is 13 amino acids long. The sample consisted of PBMCs. The chain couples TRBV29-1 to TRBJ2-7; the match to TRBD2 covers 13 bases. The clonotype originates from a man aged 35 to 55 in good health and CMV-seropositive. The CDR3 loop reads CSARTSGSREQYF. The CDR3 DNA is TGCAGCGCCCGGACTAGCGGGAGCCGAGAGCAGTACTTC.